This T cell receptor (beta chain) was sequenced for a study of control samples from healthy donors and cancer patients. Germline V gene lookup returns CDR1 SGHRS and CDR2 YFSETQ. The CDR3 totals 14 residues. The germline V and J ends were trimmed by 2 bases and 2 bases, with 11 bases remaining between them. This clone showed up just once. The protocol was immunoSEQ multiplex PCR, while the TCRdb copy is restricted to in-frame clones and leaves out a portion. The repertoire includes 65,000 to 90,000 clones, less than 95% of them detected once, and more than 2.5% sits in the top ten. The genes are TRBV5-1 and TRBJ2-7, with D possibly being TRBD1 (5 bases). This clonotype was obtained from a woman in her twenties or thirties in good health. The sequenced material came from blood. The DNA of the CDR3 is TGCGCCAGCAGCTTCTCAGGGCTAGCCTACGAGCAGTACTTC. It encodes CASSFSGLAYEQYF.